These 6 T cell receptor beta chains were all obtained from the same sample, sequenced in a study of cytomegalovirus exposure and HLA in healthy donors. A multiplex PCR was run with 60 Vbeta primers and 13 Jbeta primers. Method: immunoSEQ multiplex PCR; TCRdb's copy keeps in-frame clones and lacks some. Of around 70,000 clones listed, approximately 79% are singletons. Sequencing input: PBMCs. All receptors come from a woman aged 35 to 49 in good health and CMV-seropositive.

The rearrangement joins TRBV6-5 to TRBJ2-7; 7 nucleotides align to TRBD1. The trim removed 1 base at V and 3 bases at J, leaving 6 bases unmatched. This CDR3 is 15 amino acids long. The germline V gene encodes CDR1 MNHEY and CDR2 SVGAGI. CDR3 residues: CASSYFKRQGYEQYF. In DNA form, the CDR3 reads TGTGCCAGCAGTTACTTTAAACGACAGGGCTACGAGCAGTACTTC.

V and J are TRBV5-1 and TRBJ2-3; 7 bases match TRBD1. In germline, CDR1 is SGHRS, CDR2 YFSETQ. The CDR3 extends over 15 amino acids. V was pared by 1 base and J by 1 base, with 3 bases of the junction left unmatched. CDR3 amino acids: CASSLLGQGTDTQYF. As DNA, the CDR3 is TGCGCCAGCAGCTTGTTAGGACAGGGCACAGATACGCAGTATTTT.

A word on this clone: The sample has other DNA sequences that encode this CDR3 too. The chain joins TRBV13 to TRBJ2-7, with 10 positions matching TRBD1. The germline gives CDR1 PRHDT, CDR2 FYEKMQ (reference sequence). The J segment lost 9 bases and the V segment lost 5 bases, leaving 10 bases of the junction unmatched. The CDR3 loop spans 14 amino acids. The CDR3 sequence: CASSARTGGPPQYF. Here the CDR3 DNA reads TGTGCCAGCAGCGCCAGGACAGGGGGGCCTCCGCAGTACTTC.

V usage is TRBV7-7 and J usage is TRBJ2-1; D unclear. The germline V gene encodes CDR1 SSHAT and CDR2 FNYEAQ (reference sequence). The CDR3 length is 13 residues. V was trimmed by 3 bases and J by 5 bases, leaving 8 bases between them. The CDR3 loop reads CASSLNRDNEQFF. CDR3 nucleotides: TGTGCCAGCAGCTTGAACAGAGACAATGAGCAGTTCTTC.

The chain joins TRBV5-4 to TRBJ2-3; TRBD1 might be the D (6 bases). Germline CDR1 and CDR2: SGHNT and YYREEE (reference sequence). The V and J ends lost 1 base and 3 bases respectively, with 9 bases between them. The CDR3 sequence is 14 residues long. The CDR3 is CASSLRQGTDTQYF. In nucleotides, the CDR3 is TGTGCCAGCAGCTTGAGGCAGGGGACAGATACGCAGTATTTT.

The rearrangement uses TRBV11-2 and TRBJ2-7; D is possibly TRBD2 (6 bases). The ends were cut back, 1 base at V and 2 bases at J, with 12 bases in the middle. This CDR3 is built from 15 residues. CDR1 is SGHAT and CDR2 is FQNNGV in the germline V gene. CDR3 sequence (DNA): TGTGCCAGCAGCTTAGTGGGGGGAAAAACCTACGAGCAGTACTTC. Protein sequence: CASSLVGGKTYEQYF.